These T cell receptor beta chains were read from a single sample in a study of shared clonotypes between healthy human individuals. The assay was immunoSEQ multiplex PCR, and TCRdb's table has in-frame clones only and misses some. The table has 2 million to 3 million clones, 85% to 95% seen once. Sample: naive CD4+ T cells sorted from blood. The receptors originated from a young man in good health. Each CDR3 is given with its conserved first and last residue. D genes are given only for firm matches. Clone size is stated in some rows and not others, as once, few, many or a class when expanded.

j_gene: TRBJ2-3
v_gene: TRBV2
abundance: -
d_gene: -
CDR3aa: CASSEQRTDTQYF
CDR3nt: TGTGCCAGCAGTGAACAACGCACAGATACGCAGTATTTT

j_gene: TRBJ1-3
v_gene: TRBV7-9
abundance: -
d_gene: -
CDR3aa: CASSLAGSGGNTIYF
CDR3nt: TGTGCCAGCAGCTTAGCGGGCAGCGGTGGAAACACCATATATTTT

j_gene: TRBJ2-3
v_gene: TRBV6-6
abundance: -
d_gene: TRBD2
CDR3aa: CAIRRGGGVNTQYF
CDR3nt: TGTGCCATCCGGCGAGGCGGGGGGGTGAATACGCAGTATTTT

j_gene: TRBJ1-3
v_gene: TRBV11-1
abundance: -
d_gene: -
CDR3aa: CASGRTASGNTIYF
CDR3nt: TGTGCCAGCGGCCGGACGGCGTCTGGAAACACCATATATTTT

j_gene: TRBJ1-2
v_gene: TRBV19
abundance: -
d_gene: TRBD1
CDR3aa: CASSDRENYGYTF
CDR3nt: TGTGCCAGTAGCGACAGGGAGAACTATGGCTACACCTTC

j_gene: TRBJ1-4
v_gene: TRBV30
abundance: -
d_gene: TRBD1
CDR3aa: CAWSKGGTAEKLFF
CDR3nt: TGTGCCTGGAGCAAAGGGGGGACAGCTGAAAAACTGTTTTTT

j_gene: TRBJ2-7
v_gene: TRBV5-5
abundance: -
d_gene: -
CDR3aa: CASTQGPPTYEQYF
CDR3nt: TGTGCCAGCACCCAGGGACCGCCGACCTACGAGCAGTACTTC

j_gene: TRBJ2-7
v_gene: TRBV28
abundance: -
d_gene: TRBD1
CDR3aa: CASSALRDRENEQYF
CDR3nt: TGTGCCAGCAGTGCGCTCCGGGACAGGGAAAACGAGCAGTACTTC

j_gene: TRBJ2-4
v_gene: TRBV7-9
abundance: -
d_gene: -
CDR3aa: CASSLEGGAKNIQYF
CDR3nt: TGTGCCAGCAGCTTGGAGGGGGGAGCCAAAAACATTCAGTACTTC

j_gene: TRBJ2-3
v_gene: TRBV7-2
abundance: -
d_gene: -
CDR3aa: CASSLEGTFADTQYF
CDR3nt: TGTGCCAGCAGCTTAGAGGGGACTTTTGCAGATACGCAGTATTTT

j_gene: TRBJ1-2
v_gene: TRBV30
abundance: -
d_gene: -
CDR3aa: CAWSIRGWGYGYTF
CDR3nt: TGTGCCTGGAGTATCAGGGGTTGGGGCTATGGCTACACCTTC

j_gene: TRBJ1-5
v_gene: TRBV19
abundance: -
d_gene: -
CDR3aa: CASRKGVWGDQPQHF
CDR3nt: TGTGCCAGTAGAAAAGGGGTTTGGGGCGATCAGCCCCAGCATTTT

j_gene: TRBJ2-7
v_gene: TRBV14
abundance: -
d_gene: TRBD2
CDR3aa: CASSQDPGGPGEQYF
CDR3nt: TGTGCCAGCAGCCAAGATCCGGGAGGGCCGGGAGAGCAGTACTTC

j_gene: TRBJ1-1
v_gene: TRBV18
abundance: -
d_gene: -
CDR3aa: CASSPPMNTEAFF
CDR3nt: TGTGCCAGCTCACCACCCATGAACACTGAAGCTTTCTTT

j_gene: TRBJ1-1
v_gene: TRBV18
abundance: once
d_gene: -
CDR3aa: CASSRGLTRTEAFF
CDR3nt: TGTGCCAGCTCACGAGGTCTGACCCGCACTGAAGCTTTCTTT

j_gene: TRBJ1-6
v_gene: TRBV5-1
abundance: few
d_gene: -
CDR3aa: CASSLEVHEDSPLHF
CDR3nt: TGCGCCAGCAGCTTGGAGGTCCATGAGGATTCACCCCTCCACTTT

j_gene: TRBJ2-5
v_gene: TRBV6-5
abundance: -
d_gene: -
CDR3aa: CASSYSTARETQYF
CDR3nt: TGTGCCAGCAGTTATAGTACAGCTCGAGAGACCCAGTACTTC

j_gene: TRBJ2-3
v_gene: TRBV2
abundance: -
d_gene: -
CDR3aa: CASSDELVETDTQYF
CDR3nt: TGTGCCAGCAGTGACGAACTAGTTGAAACAGATACGCAGTATTTT

j_gene: TRBJ1-3
v_gene: TRBV5-1
abundance: -
d_gene: TRBD1
CDR3aa: CASSLAGTGSGFDTIYF
CDR3nt: TGCGCCAGCAGCTTGGCTGGGACAGGGTCCGGTTTTGACACCATATATTTT

j_gene: TRBJ1-3
v_gene: TRBV19
abundance: few
d_gene: -
CDR3aa: CASSAEPGIGNTIYF
CDR3nt: TGTGCCAGTAGTGCAGAACCGGGTATAGGAAACACCATATATTTT

j_gene: TRBJ1-1
v_gene: TRBV4-3
abundance: -
d_gene: -
CDR3aa: CASSQDDRRNTEAFF
CDR3nt: TGCGCCAGCAGCCAAGACGACAGAAGGAACACTGAAGCTTTCTTT

j_gene: TRBJ2-2
v_gene: TRBV28
abundance: -
d_gene: -
CDR3aa: CASVPSTGVAENTGELFF
CDR3nt: TGTGCCAGCGTCCCTTCGACGGGCGTCGCGGAGAACACCGGGGAGCTGTTTTTT

j_gene: TRBJ1-1
v_gene: TRBV7-9
abundance: -
d_gene: TRBD1
CDR3aa: CASSTLTGWNTEAFF
CDR3nt: TGTGCCAGCAGCACCTTGACAGGGTGGAACACTGAAGCTTTCTTT

j_gene: TRBJ1-5
v_gene: TRBV5-1
abundance: -
d_gene: -
CDR3aa: CASSLEGINQPQHF
CDR3nt: TGCGCCAGCAGCCTTGAGGGAATCAATCAGCCCCAGCATTTT

j_gene: TRBJ2-3
v_gene: TRBV30
abundance: -
d_gene: -
CDR3aa: CAWRPGTDTQYF
CDR3nt: TGTGCCTGGAGACCCGGTACAGATACGCAGTATTTT

j_gene: TRBJ2-1
v_gene: TRBV27
abundance: -
d_gene: -
CDR3aa: CASSPLRDQRAHEQFF
CDR3nt: TGTGCCAGCAGTCCACTCCGGGATCAGCGTGCCCATGAGCAGTTCTTC

j_gene: TRBJ2-5
v_gene: TRBV29-1
abundance: -
d_gene: -
CDR3aa: CSVGYMAETQYF
CDR3nt: TGCAGCGTTGGGTACATGGCGGAGACCCAGTACTTC

j_gene: TRBJ1-3
v_gene: TRBV6-1
abundance: -
d_gene: -
CDR3aa: CASSSTGNTIYF
CDR3nt: TGTGCCAGCAGTTCTACTGGAAACACCATATATTTT

j_gene: TRBJ2-3
v_gene: TRBV14
abundance: once
d_gene: TRBD1
CDR3aa: CASSQGTGSGYTQYF
CDR3nt: TGTGCCAGCAGCCAAGGGACAGGTTCAGGGTATACGCAGTATTTT

j_gene: TRBJ1-5
v_gene: TRBV5-1
abundance: -
d_gene: -
CDR3aa: CASSPAGSAYQPQHF
CDR3nt: TGCGCCAGCAGCCCAGCCGGCAGCGCCTATCAGCCCCAGCATTTT

j_gene: TRBJ1-2
v_gene: TRBV10-3
abundance: -
d_gene: -
CDR3aa: CAISDGEQYGYTF
CDR3nt: TGTGCCATCAGTGATGGGGAACAGTATGGCTACACCTTC

j_gene: TRBJ2-3
v_gene: TRBV18
abundance: -
d_gene: -
CDR3aa: CASSPPGKPDTQYF
CDR3nt: TGTGCCAGCTCACCACCGGGGAAACCAGATACGCAGTATTTT

j_gene: TRBJ1-5
v_gene: TRBV2
abundance: -
d_gene: -
CDR3aa: CASSEPEPQPQHF
CDR3nt: TGTGCCAGCAGTGAACCCGAACCCCAGCCCCAGCATTTT

j_gene: TRBJ2-7
v_gene: TRBV6-5
abundance: -
d_gene: -
CDR3aa: CASSYLGPYEQYF
CDR3nt: TGTGCCAGCAGTTATCTGGGTCCCTACGAGCAGTACTTC

j_gene: TRBJ2-2
v_gene: TRBV6-4
abundance: -
d_gene: -
CDR3aa: CASRTSSNTGELFF
CDR3nt: TGTGCCAGCAGAACTAGTTCGAACACCGGGGAGCTGTTTTTT

j_gene: TRBJ2-7
v_gene: TRBV18
abundance: -
d_gene: TRBD1
CDR3aa: CASRLGQVNSYEQYF
CDR3nt: TGTGCCAGCCGTCTGGGACAGGTAAACTCCTACGAGCAGTACTTC

j_gene: TRBJ2-1
v_gene: TRBV11-2
abundance: once
d_gene: -
CDR3aa: CASSFGSGGNEQFF
CDR3nt: -

j_gene: TRBJ1-2
v_gene: TRBV7-8
abundance: -
d_gene: TRBD1
CDR3aa: CASSQQGAGNYGYTF
CDR3nt: TGTGCCAGCAGCCAACAGGGGGCTGGTAACTATGGCTACACCTTC

j_gene: TRBJ2-3
v_gene: TRBV4-2
abundance: once
d_gene: -
CDR3aa: CASSQGQAPTDTQYF
CDR3nt: TGTGCCAGCAGCCAAGGGCAGGCCCCCACAGATACGCAGTATTTT

j_gene: TRBJ2-6
v_gene: TRBV6-1
abundance: -
d_gene: -
CDR3aa: CASSEGSSGANVLTF
CDR3nt: TGTGCCAGCAGTGAGGGCAGCTCTGGGGCCAACGTCCTGACTTTC